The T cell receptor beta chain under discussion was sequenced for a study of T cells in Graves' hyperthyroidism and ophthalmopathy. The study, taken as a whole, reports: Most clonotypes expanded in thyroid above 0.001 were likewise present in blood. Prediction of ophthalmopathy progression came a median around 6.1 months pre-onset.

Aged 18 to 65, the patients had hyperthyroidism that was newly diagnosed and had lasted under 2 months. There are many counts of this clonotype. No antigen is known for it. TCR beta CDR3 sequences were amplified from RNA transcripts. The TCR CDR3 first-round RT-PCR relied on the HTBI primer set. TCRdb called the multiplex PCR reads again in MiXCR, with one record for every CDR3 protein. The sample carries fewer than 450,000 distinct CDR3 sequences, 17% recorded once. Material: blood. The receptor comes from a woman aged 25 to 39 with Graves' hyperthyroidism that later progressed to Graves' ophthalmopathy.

The CDR3 sequence: CASSEPLRATNEKLFF. DNA for the CDR3: TGTGCCAGCAGTGAACCGCTGAGGGCAACTAATGAAAAACTGTTTTTT. The V gene is TRBV6-1, the J gene TRBJ1-4; D remains ambiguous. Trimming stripped 2 bases from V and 0 bases from J, with 10 bases between. CDR1 MNHNS and CDR2 SASEGT come from the germline V gene. The CDR3 is 16 residues long.